This is a list of T cell receptor beta chains from one sample in a study of T-cell memory formation after mild COVID-19. Using its own MiXCR run on the 5' RACE reads, TCRdb lists one record per CDR3 protein. The sample holds 130,000 to 150,000 distinct CDR3 sequences, about 19% seen once. The sample taken for sequencing was PBMCs or a T cell subset sorted from them (not recorded which). These receptor sequences come from an adult woman who had mild COVID-19 (a few samples of this study predate the infection). Cell type and time point are not known. The CDR3 runs from the conserved cysteine through the conserved F or W. D genes are given only for firm matches. The size field is filled for only some rows; it gives once, few, many or a size class.

-,TRBV9,-,TRBJ2-3,CASSVEGDTQYF,TGTGCCAGCAGCGTAGAAGGGGATACGCAGTATTTT
-,TRBV6-5,-,TRBJ1-2,CASSYTGQSGARF,TGTGCCAGCAGTTACACCGGACAGAGCGGCGCCCGCTTC
many,TRBV12-3/TRBV12-4,TRBD1,TRBJ1-4,CASSLRGLGEKLFF,TGTGCCAGCAGTTTAAGGGGGCTCGGAGAAAAACTGTTTTTT
few,TRBV7-3,TRBD1,TRBJ1-1,CASSFRQGAAEAFF,TGTGCCAGCAGCTTTAGGCAGGGGGCCGCTGAAGCTTTCTTT
-,TRBV7-3,-,TRBJ1-1,CASSLTGLGAEAFF,TGTGCCAGCAGCTTAACAGGGCTGGGGGCTGAAGCTTTCTTT
many,TRBV5-1,-,TRBJ2-1,CASSLDEPTDNEQFF,TGCGCCAGCAGCTTGGACGAGCCTACCGACAATGAGCAGTTCTTC
few,TRBV4-3,TRBD2,TRBJ2-4,CASSQDQLAGKNIQYF,TGCGCCAGCAGCCAAGACCAACTAGCGGGAAAGAACATTCAGTACTTC
few,TRBV24-1,-,TRBJ2-7,CATSDQSRGNYEQYF,TGTGCCACCAGTGATCAATCCAGGGGTAACTACGAGCAGTACTTC
-,TRBV5-1,TRBD2,TRBJ2-2,CASSLDGTSAKELFF,TGCGCCAGCAGCTTGGATGGGACTAGCGCTAAGGAGCTGTTTTTT
-,TRBV30,TRBD2,TRBJ2-3,CAWSVLRTSGRSDTQYF,TGTGCCTGGAGTGTACTCCGGACTAGCGGGAGATCCGATACGCAGTATTTT
few,TRBV2,-,TRBJ2-7,CASNDGTPRYEQYF,TGTGCCAGCAATGATGGGACCCCACGCTACGAGCAGTACTTC
few,TRBV10-3,-,TRBJ2-1,CAIAAGTGRFNEQFF,TGTGCCATCGCGGCAGGAACTGGGCGGTTTAATGAGCAGTTCTTC
-,TRBV29-1,-,TRBJ2-1,CSVAKAGEPNEQFF,TGCAGCGTGGCCAAAGCAGGGGAGCCCAATGAGCAGTTCTTC
few,TRBV5-1,TRBD2,TRBJ2-3,CASSPWTSGGADTQYF,TGCGCCAGCAGCCCCTGGACTAGCGGGGGGGCAGATACGCAGTATTTT
many,TRBV7-2,-,TRBJ2-3,CASSLAGPTDTQYF,TGTGCCAGCAGCCTCGCAGGTCCCACAGATACGCAGTATTTT
-,TRBV5-1,TRBD1,TRBJ1-1,CASSLGPLRQGTGEAFF,TGCGCCAGCAGCTTGGGACCACTTCGACAGGGAACCGGTGAAGCTTTCTTT
-,TRBV6-2/TRBV6-3,-,TRBJ2-2,CASSYPRGVGTGELFF,TGTGCCAGCAGTTACCCAAGGGGAGTGGGGACCGGGGAGCTGTTTTTT
few,TRBV11-2,-,TRBJ2-6,CASSLETGASAGANVLTF,TGTGCCAGCAGCTTAGAAACAGGAGCCTCGGCTGGGGCCAACGTCCTGACTTTC
few,TRBV6-1,-,TRBJ2-7,CASSGYSSYEQYF,TGTGCCAGCAGTGGATATAGCTCCTACGAGCAGTACTTC
few,TRBV19,-,TRBJ2-1,CASSTRQTEQFF,TGTGCCAGTAGTACCCGCCAAACTGAGCAGTTCTTC
-,TRBV7-2,TRBD1,TRBJ1-3,CASSFRTGSSGNTIYF,TGTGCCAGCAGCTTCCGGACAGGGAGCTCTGGAAACACCATATATTTT
few,TRBV5-1,TRBD1,TRBJ2-5,CASSLNQGARETQYF,TGCGCCAGCAGCTTGAATCAGGGGGCGCGGGAGACCCAGTACTTC
few,TRBV20-1,TRBD2,TRBJ2-5,CSAGRTSGVETQYF,TGCAGTGCTGGAAGGACTAGCGGGGTAGAGACCCAGTACTTC
few,TRBV2,TRBD2,TRBJ2-3,CASSPLSGLALTDTQYF,TGTGCCAGCAGTCCCCTTAGCGGGCTAGCACTCACAGATACGCAGTATTTT
-,TRBV6-1,-,TRBJ2-1,CASSPTSLSYNEQFF,TGTGCCAGCAGTCCTACATCTCTCTCCTACAATGAGCAGTTCTTC
-,TRBV7-6,-,TRBJ2-5,CASSFAPAETQYF,TGTGCCAGCAGCTTCGCCCCGGCCGAGACCCAGTACTTC
once,TRBV7-2,TRBD1,TRBJ2-2,CASSKTGGTGELFF,TGTGCCAGCAGCAAGACAGGGGGCACCGGGGAGCTGTTTTTT
few,TRBV9,-,TRBJ1-2,CASSAGGREGYGYTF,TGTGCCAGCAGCGCGGGTGGCAGGGAGGGTTATGGCTACACCTTC
-,TRBV2,TRBD1,TRBJ2-1,CASSAIGGGEQFF,TGTGCCAGCAGTGCGATAGGGGGCGGTGAGCAGTTCTTC
-,TRBV24-1,-,TRBJ2-1,CATSDPGPPGGEQFF,TGTGCCACCAGTGATCCCGGACCCCCGGGCGGTGAGCAGTTCTTC
-,TRBV2,-,TRBJ2-7,CASTGLRQYF,TGTGCCAGCACTGGACTCCGGCAGTACTTC
few,TRBV7-9,-,TRBJ2-7,CASSLGHYYEQYF,TGTGCCAGCAGCTTGGGACATTACTACGAGCAGTACTTC
few,TRBV10-3,-,TRBJ2-7,CAILREGHEQYF,TGTGCCATCTTGAGAGAAGGGCACGAGCAGTACTTC
few,TRBV6-2/TRBV6-3,-,TRBJ2-5,CASSSFGPPETQYF,TGTGCCAGCAGTTCCTTCGGCCCGCCGGAGACCCAGTACTTC
-,TRBV6-5,-,TRBJ2-5,CASSSNDPQETQYF,TGTGCCAGCAGTTCGAACGACCCACAAGAGACCCAGTACTTC
-,TRBV20-1,TRBD1,TRBJ1-2,CSAPKGATNYGYTF,TGCAGTGCCCCTAAGGGGGCAACCAACTATGGCTACACCTTC
-,TRBV5-4,-,TRBJ1-1,CASSSRRQAFF,TGTGCCAGCAGCTCCCGACGGCAAGCTTTCTTT
-,TRBV6-4,-,TRBJ2-7,CASSELGGFKQYF,TGTGCCAGCAGTGAACTCGGGGGCTTCAAGCAGTACTTC
-,TRBV7-9,-,TRBJ2-6,CASSPRWGANVLTF,TGTGCCAGCAGCCCACGCTGGGGGGCCAACGTCCTGACTTTC
-,TRBV20-1,TRBD2,TRBJ2-3,CSAILGGRAVDTQYF,TGCAGTGCTATACTGGGCGGGAGGGCCGTAGATACGCAGTATTTT
few,TRBV29-1,-,TRBJ2-3,CSAPLGDTQYF,TGCAGCGCACCCTTGGGGGATACGCAGTATTTT
few,TRBV6-1,-,TRBJ2-7,CASTRGQTYEQYF,TGTGCCAGCACCCGAGGACAGACTTACGAGCAGTACTTC
many,TRBV5-1,-,TRBJ2-5,CASSERETQYF,TGCGCCAGCAGCGAACGGGAGACCCAGTACTTC
-,TRBV18,-,TRBJ1-4,CASSPNRAGDEKLFF,TGTGCCAGCTCACCTAACAGGGCTGGGGATGAAAAACTGTTTTTT
-,TRBV7-9,-,TRBJ2-3,CASSPRSDTQYF,TGTGCCAGCAGCCCCCGTTCAGATACGCAGTATTTT
-,TRBV6-1,-,TRBJ1-6,CASTPTSYNSPLHF,TGTGCCAGCACCCCGACCTCCTATAATTCACCCCTCCACTTT
once,TRBV6-5,-,TRBJ2-5,CASSYLQGTSGTQYF,TGTGCCAGCAGTTACCTCCAGGGTACGTCGGGGACCCAGTACTTC
-,TRBV24-1,TRBD2,TRBJ2-1,CATSDQRLAARREQFF,TGTGCCACCAGTGATCAGCGACTAGCTGCCCGGCGGGAGCAGTTCTTC
few,TRBV5-1,-,TRBJ1-3,CASRRGYEGSLGNTIYF,TGCGCCTCCCGGAGGGGGTACGAGGGGTCCCTTGGAAACACCATATATTTT
-,TRBV29-1,TRBD2,TRBJ2-3,CSVQALASGGGTDTQYF,TGCAGCGTCCAGGCATTGGCTAGCGGGGGGGGCACAGATACGCAGTATTTT
-,TRBV9,TRBD2,TRBJ2-1,CASSEPSGNNEQFF,TGTGCCAGCAGCGAACCTAGCGGAAACAATGAGCAGTTCTTC
few,TRBV5-1,-,TRBJ2-1,CASSLGLAEQFF,TGCGCCAGCAGCTTGGGATTGGCAGAGCAGTTCTTC
medium-sized,TRBV20-1,TRBD2,TRBJ2-1,CSALGTSGRIVYNEQFF,TGCAGTGCCCTGGGGACTAGCGGGAGGATCGTTTACAATGAGCAGTTCTTC
few,TRBV24-1,-,TRBJ2-2,CATSDNGRGFDTGELFF,TGTGCCACCAGTGATAACGGGAGAGGGTTCGACACCGGGGAGCTGTTTTTT
-,TRBV6-5,TRBD2,TRBJ2-7,CASSYGDGRSREQYF,TGTGCCAGCAGTTACGGAGACGGGAGGTCAAGGGAGCAGTACTTC
few,TRBV7-2,TRBD2,TRBJ2-1,CASSPRTSGITYNEQFF,TGTGCCAGCAGCCCCAGGACTAGCGGGATCACCTACAATGAGCAGTTCTTC
few,TRBV12-3/TRBV12-4,TRBD1,TRBJ2-3,CASSLMRGPDTQYF,TGTGCCAGCAGTTTAATGAGGGGGCCTGATACGCAGTATTTT
-,TRBV7-6,-,TRBJ2-5,CASSPGAAQETQYF,TGTGCCAGCAGCCCCGGAGCGGCTCAAGAGACCCAGTACTTC
-,TRBV12-3/TRBV12-4,TRBD2,TRBJ2-1,CASSKTSGFYNEQFF,TGTGCCAGCAGCAAAACTAGCGGGTTTTACAATGAGCAGTTCTTC